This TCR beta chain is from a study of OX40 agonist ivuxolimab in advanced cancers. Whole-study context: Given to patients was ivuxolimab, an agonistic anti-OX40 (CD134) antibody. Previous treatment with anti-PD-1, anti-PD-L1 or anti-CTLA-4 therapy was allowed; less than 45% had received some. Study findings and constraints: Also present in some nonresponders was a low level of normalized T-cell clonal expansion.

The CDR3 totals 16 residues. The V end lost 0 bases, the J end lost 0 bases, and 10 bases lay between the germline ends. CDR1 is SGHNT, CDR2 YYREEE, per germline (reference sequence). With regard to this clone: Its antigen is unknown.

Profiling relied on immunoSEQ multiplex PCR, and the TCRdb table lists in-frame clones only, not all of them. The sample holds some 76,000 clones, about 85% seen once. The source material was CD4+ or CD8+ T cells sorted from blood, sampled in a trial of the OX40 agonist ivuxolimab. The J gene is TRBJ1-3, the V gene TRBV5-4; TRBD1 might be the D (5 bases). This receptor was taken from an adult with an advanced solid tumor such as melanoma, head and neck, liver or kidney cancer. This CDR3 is CASSLGGVISGNTIYF. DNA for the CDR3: TGTGCCAGCAGCTTGGGAGGGGTCATCTCTGGAAACACCATATATTTT.